These T cell receptor beta chains were read from a single sample in a study of blood T cell repertoires in COVID-19. Libraries were prepared by immunoSEQ multiplex PCR; TCRdb keeps only in-frame clonotypes and omits some of them. The table has about 230,000 clones, around 78% seen once. Sequencing input: peripheral blood. These receptors all come from a woman in her sixties or seventies with active or convalescent COVID-19. The CDR3 runs from the conserved cysteine through the conserved F or W. The order of the fields is J gene, CDR3 length, clone size, V gene, D gene, CDR3 protein, CDR3 DNA. D genes are given only for firm matches. For some rows the clone size is stated as once, few or many, or as a class when expanded; others skip it.

TRBJ2-7	13	NA	TRBV6-5	TRBD1	CASNRDRTYEQYF	TGTGCCAGCAACCGGGACAGAACCTACGAGCAGTACTTC
TRBJ2-1	15	NA	TRBV14	NA	CASSQVIGAYNEQFF	TGTGCCAGCAGCCAAGTTATAGGGGCTTACAATGAGCAGTTCTTC
TRBJ2-1	15	few	TRBV7-8	NA	CASSLNTRSYNEQFF	TGTGCCAGCAGCTTAAACACTAGATCCTACAATGAGCAGTTCTTC
TRBJ2-3	15	NA	TRBV5-1	NA	CASSPYPGTTDTQYF	TGCGCCAGCAGCCCTTACCCGGGTACCACAGATACGCAGTATTTT
TRBJ2-1	13	NA	TRBV30	TRBD1	CAWSSTGGGEQFF	TGTGCCTGGAGTTCGACAGGGGGGGGTGAGCAGTTCTTC
TRBJ2-5	14	NA	TRBV29-1	TRBD1	CSVGDRLNQETQYF	TGCAGCGTAGGGGACAGGCTCAACCAAGAGACCCAGTACTTC
TRBJ1-2	14	NA	TRBV4-2	TRBD1	CASSQGQGTYGYTF	TGTGCCAGCAGCCAGGGACAGGGGACCTATGGCTACACCTTC
TRBJ2-7	15	NA	TRBV30	TRBD2	CAWSKKGLAGIEQYF	TGTGCCTGGAGCAAGAAAGGACTAGCGGGAATCGAGCAGTACTTC
TRBJ2-1	15	NA	TRBV7-2	NA	CASSLLVTGNNEQFF	TGTGCCAGCAGCTTATTGGTTACAGGAAATAATGAGCAGTTCTTC
TRBJ1-1	17	few	TRBV28	TRBD1	CASSLGASEGARTEAFF	TGTGCCAGCAGTCTAGGGGCGAGCGAGGGGGCGAGGACTGAAGCTTTCTTT
TRBJ1-6	17	NA	TRBV4-1	TRBD1	CASSHPGQGFYNSPLHF	TGCGCCAGCAGCCACCCGGGACAGGGCTTTTATAATTCACCCCTCCACTTT
TRBJ1-1	13	NA	TRBV6-5	NA	CASSLGQNTEAFF	TGTGCCAGCAGCCTCGGACAGAACACTGAAGCTTTCTTT
TRBJ2-3	16	NA	TRBV5-4	NA	CASSVEQGFLLDTQYF	TGTGCCAGCAGCGTTGAACAGGGATTTCTTCTAGATACGCAGTATTTT
TRBJ1-3	17	NA	TRBV18	NA	CASSPNQGPDSGNTIYF	TGTGCCAGCTCACCTAACCAGGGGCCGGACTCTGGAAACACCATATATTTT
TRBJ1-5	13	NA	TRBV12-3/TRBV12-4	NA	CASTLGEEQPQHF	TGTGCCAGCACTCTGGGCGAAGAGCAGCCCCAGCATTTT
TRBJ1-1	13	few	TRBV7-9	NA	CASSLGTNTEAFF	TGTGCCAGCAGCTTGGGCACGAACACTGAAGCTTTCTTT
TRBJ2-5	14	NA	TRBV2	NA	CASSAPLGGETQYF	TGTGCCAGCAGCGCTCCCCTGGGGGGAGAGACCCAGTACTTC
TRBJ1-4	16	NA	TRBV7-2	NA	CASSLVGDTTNEKLFF	TGTGCCAGCAGCTTAGTTGGGGACACAACTAATGAAAAACTGTTTTTT
TRBJ1-1	14	NA	TRBV7-2	NA	CASTYISGVTEAFF	TGTGCCAGCACTTACATTTCCGGGGTTACTGAAGCTTTCTTT
TRBJ2-7	14	NA	TRBV2	TRBD1	CASREIRQGYEQYF	TGTGCCAGCAGGGAAATCCGACAGGGCTACGAGCAGTACTTC
TRBJ2-7	16	NA	TRBV5-1	TRBD1	CASSRTAGQGNYEQYF	TGCGCCAGCAGCCGAACGGCGGGACAGGGAAACTACGAGCAGTACTTC
TRBJ1-3	15	NA	TRBV5-4	TRBD1	CASSAGTGGGNTIYF	TGTGCCAGCAGTGCCGGGACAGGGGGTGGAAACACCATATATTTT
TRBJ1-1	15	few	TRBV6-2/TRBV6-3	NA	CASSYSPTGNTEAFF	TGTGCCAGCAGTTACAGCCCCACGGGGAACACTGAAGCTTTCTTT
TRBJ2-5	15	NA	TRBV27	NA	CASTHSGDPQETQYF	TGTGCCAGCACCCACTCAGGGGATCCCCAAGAGACCCAGTACTTC
TRBJ2-7	14	NA	TRBV4-1	NA	CASSQVPGAYEQYF	TGCGCCAGCAGCCAAGTTCCAGGGGCCTACGAGCAGTACTTC
TRBJ2-5	15	NA	TRBV4-3	NA	CASSQGSSYQETQYF	TGCGCCAGCAGCCAAGGGTCTAGCTACCAAGAGACCCAGTACTTC
TRBJ2-1	15	once	TRBV5-4	TRBD2	CASSFSGGAYNEQFF	TGTGCCAGCAGCTTTAGCGGGGGGGCCTACAATGAGCAGTTCTTC
TRBJ2-5	12	NA	TRBV9	NA	CASSSGGETQYF	TGTGCCAGCAGCTCCGGGGGAGAGACCCAGTACTTC
TRBJ2-1	14	NA	TRBV2	TRBD2	CASAGLAGDGEQFF	TGTGCCAGCGCTGGACTAGCGGGAGATGGCGAGCAGTTCTTC
TRBJ2-1	18	NA	TRBV4-2	NA	CASSFTLPDYRGPNEQFF	TGTGCCAGCAGCTTCACCCTACCGGACTACCGAGGGCCAAATGAGCAGTTCTTC
TRBJ1-1	13	NA	TRBV12-3/TRBV12-4	NA	CASTRQVITEAFF	TGTGCCAGCACCCGACAGGTGATCACTGAAGCTTTCTTT
TRBJ1-4	13	NA	TRBV7-2	NA	CASSYSINEKLFF	TGTGCCAGCAGCTACTCCATTAATGAAAAACTGTTTTTT
TRBJ2-4	16	NA	TRBV5-6	NA	CASSLAGVRSKNIQYF	TGTGCCAGCAGCTTGGCGGGGGTACGTTCCAAAAACATTCAGTACTTC
TRBJ2-2	15	NA	TRBV7-2	TRBD2	CASSLWTSDTGELFF	TGTGCCAGCAGCTTATGGACTAGCGACACCGGGGAGCTGTTTTTT
TRBJ1-6	20	NA	TRBV23-1	NA	CASSQSGRRKQGPYNSPLHF	TGCGCCAGCAGTCAATCTGGGCGGCGGAAACAGGGCCCCTATAATTCACCCCTCCACTTT
TRBJ1-1	13	NA	TRBV30	NA	CAWDLGGGTEAFF	TGTGCCTGGGATCTAGGGGGGGGAACTGAAGCTTTCTTT
TRBJ1-6	15	NA	TRBV7-8	TRBD1	CASSHRDREDSPLHF	TGTGCCAGCAGCCACCGGGACAGGGAAGATTCACCCCTCCACTTT
TRBJ2-1	15	NA	TRBV7-9	TRBD1	CASSFGQGWINEQFF	TGTGCCAGCAGCTTTGGACAGGGATGGATAAATGAGCAGTTCTTC
TRBJ1-4	15	NA	TRBV5-1	NA	CASSLEEGGGEKLFF	TGCGCCAGCAGCTTGGAGGAGGGTGGTGGTGAAAAACTGTTTTTT
TRBJ2-7	13	NA	TRBV6-5	NA	CASRSPSSYEQYF	TGTGCCAGCAGATCCCCGAGCTCCTACGAGCAGTACTTC
TRBJ2-7	16	NA	TRBV25-1	TRBD1	CASSESRTGGGYEQYF	TGTGCCAGCAGTGAATCCCGTACAGGGGGCGGCTACGAGCAGTACTTC
TRBJ2-7	16	NA	TRBV5-1	TRBD1	CASSLDWDREGLEQYF	TGCGCCAGCAGCTTGGACTGGGACAGGGAGGGGCTCGAGCAGTACTTC
TRBJ2-1	15	once	TRBV11-2	TRBD2	CASSYTSGTYNEQFF	TGTGCCAGCAGCTACACTAGCGGGACCTACAATGAGCAGTTCTTC
TRBJ2-1	13	once	TRBV18	NA	CASSPSQGNEQFF	TGTGCCAGCTCACCTTCACAGGGTAATGAGCAGTTCTTC
TRBJ1-1	13	NA	TRBV19	NA	CASTRQAYTEAFF	TGTGCCAGTACCCGACAGGCTTACACTGAAGCTTTCTTT
TRBJ1-2	13	NA	TRBV18	NA	CASSEGGDYGYTF	TGTGCCAGCTCCGAGGGGGGGGACTATGGCTACACCTTC
TRBJ2-7	19	NA	TRBV20-1	TRBD2	CSASDLGGAYPDSSYEQYF	TGCAGTGCTAGTGACCTCGGGGGGGCCTACCCAGATAGCTCCTACGAGCAGTACTTC
TRBJ2-4	12	NA	TRBV30	NA	CAWSVEGDIQYF	TGTGCCTGGAGTGTGGAGGGAGACATTCAGTACTTC
TRBJ2-3	15	NA	TRBV2	NA	CASSFERVSTDTQYF	TGTGCCAGCAGTTTCGAGCGGGTGAGCACAGATACGCAGTATTTT
TRBJ2-1	15	once	TRBV27	TRBD2	CASGLVIAGDNEQFF	TGTGCCAGCGGCTTGGTAATAGCGGGGGACAATGAGCAGTTCTTC
TRBJ1-6	14	NA	TRBV30	NA	CAWSLGLPNSPLHF	TGTGCCTGGAGCCTGGGACTTCCTAATTCACCCCTCCACTTT
TRBJ2-3	17	NA	TRBV5-1	TRBD2	CASSLARASGISDTQYF	TGCGCCAGCAGCTTGGCCAGGGCTAGCGGGATTTCAGATACGCAGTATTTT
TRBJ1-2	13	NA	TRBV3-1/TRBV3-2	NA	CASSHASNYGYTF	TGTGCCAGCAGCCACGCTAGCAACTATGGCTACACCTTC
TRBJ1-3	14	NA	TRBV30	NA	CAWSRGGAGNTIYF	TGTGCCTGGAGCCGGGGAGGGGCTGGAAACACCATATATTTT
TRBJ2-7	15	NA	TRBV7-9	NA	CASSLERAAGHEQYF	TGTGCCAGCAGCTTAGAGAGGGCCGCGGGGCACGAGCAGTACTTC